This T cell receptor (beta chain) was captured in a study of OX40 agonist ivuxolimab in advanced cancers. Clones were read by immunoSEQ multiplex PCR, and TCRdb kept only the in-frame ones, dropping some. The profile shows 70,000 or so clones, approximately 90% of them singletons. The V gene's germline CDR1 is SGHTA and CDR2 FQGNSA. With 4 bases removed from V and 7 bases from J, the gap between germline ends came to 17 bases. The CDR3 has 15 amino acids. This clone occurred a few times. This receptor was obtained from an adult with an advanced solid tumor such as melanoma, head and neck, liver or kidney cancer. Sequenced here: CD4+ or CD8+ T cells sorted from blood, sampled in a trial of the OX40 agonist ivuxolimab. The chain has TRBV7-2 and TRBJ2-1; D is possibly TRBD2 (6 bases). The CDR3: CASSSAPGVQNEQFF. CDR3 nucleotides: TGTGCCAGCAGCTCGGCGCCGGGAGTACAGAATGAGCAGTTCTTC.